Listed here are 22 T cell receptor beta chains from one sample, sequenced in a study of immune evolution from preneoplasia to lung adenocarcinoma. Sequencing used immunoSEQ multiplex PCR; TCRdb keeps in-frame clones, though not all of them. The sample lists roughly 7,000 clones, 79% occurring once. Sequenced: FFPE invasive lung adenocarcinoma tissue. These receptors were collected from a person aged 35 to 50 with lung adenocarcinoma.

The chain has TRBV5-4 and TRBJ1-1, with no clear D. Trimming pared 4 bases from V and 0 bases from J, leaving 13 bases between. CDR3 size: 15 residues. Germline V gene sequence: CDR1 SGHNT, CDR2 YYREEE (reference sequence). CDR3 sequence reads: CASSTSTGVNTEAFF. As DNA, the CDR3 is TGTGCCAGCAGCACGTCCACGGGAGTGAACACTGAAGCTTTCTTT.

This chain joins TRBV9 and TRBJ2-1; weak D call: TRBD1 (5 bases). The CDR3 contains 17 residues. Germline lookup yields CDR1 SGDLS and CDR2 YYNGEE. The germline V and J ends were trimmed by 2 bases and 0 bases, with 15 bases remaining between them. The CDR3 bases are TGTGCCAGCAGCGTGGGATACAGGAAAAGCTCCTACAATGAGCAGTTCTTC. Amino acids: CASSVGYRKSSYNEQFF.

The CDR3 DNA reads TGTGCCAGCAGTCACGGGACAGAAGAAAAACTGTTTTTT. It specifies CASSHGTEEKLFF. V and J are TRBV27 and TRBJ1-4, with TRBD1 identical over 7 bases. Trimming at V came to 5 bases and at J to 8 bases, leaving 5 bases not matched to a gene. The CDR3 runs 13 residues. Germline lookup yields CDR1 MNHEY and CDR2 SMNVEV (reference sequence).

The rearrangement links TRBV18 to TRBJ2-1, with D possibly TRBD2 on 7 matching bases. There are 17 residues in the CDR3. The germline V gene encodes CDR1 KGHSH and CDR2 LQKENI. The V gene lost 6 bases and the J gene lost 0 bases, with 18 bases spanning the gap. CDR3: CASSLSSGQSSYNEQFF. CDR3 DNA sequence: TGTGCCAGCTCGCTTTCTAGCGGACAGAGCTCCTACAATGAGCAGTTCTTC.

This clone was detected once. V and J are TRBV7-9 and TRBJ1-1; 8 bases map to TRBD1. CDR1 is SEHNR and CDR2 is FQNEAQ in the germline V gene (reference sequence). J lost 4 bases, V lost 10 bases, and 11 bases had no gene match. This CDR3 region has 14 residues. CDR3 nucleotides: TGTGCCACCAAGCTGTCAGGGGGCCTCACTGAAGCTTTCTTT. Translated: CATKLSGGLTEAFF.

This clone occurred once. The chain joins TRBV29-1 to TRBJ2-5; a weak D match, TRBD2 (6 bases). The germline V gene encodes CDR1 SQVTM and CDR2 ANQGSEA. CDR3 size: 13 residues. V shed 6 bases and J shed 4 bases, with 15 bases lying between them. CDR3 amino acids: CSVSRTGGETQYF. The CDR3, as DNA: TGCAGCGTATCTCGGACCGGGGGAGAGACCCAGTACTTC. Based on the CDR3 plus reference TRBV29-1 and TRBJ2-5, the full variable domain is SAVISQKPSRDICQRGTSLTIQCQVDSQVTMMFWYRQQPGQSLTLIATANQGSEATYESGFVIDKFPISRPNLTFSTLTVSNMSPEDSSIYLCSVSRTGGETQYFGPGTRLLVL.

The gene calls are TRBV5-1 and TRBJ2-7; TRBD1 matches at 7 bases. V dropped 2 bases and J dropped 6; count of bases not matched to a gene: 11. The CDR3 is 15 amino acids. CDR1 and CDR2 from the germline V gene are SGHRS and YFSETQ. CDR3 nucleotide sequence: TGCGCCAGCAGCTTAAGACCTACAGGGGATGGCGAGCAGTACTTC. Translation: CASSLRPTGDGEQYF.

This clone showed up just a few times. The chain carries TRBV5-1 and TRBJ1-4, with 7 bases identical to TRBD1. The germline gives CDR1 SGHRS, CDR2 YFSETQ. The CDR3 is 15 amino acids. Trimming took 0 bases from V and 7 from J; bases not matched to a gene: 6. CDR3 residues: CASSLEGQASEKLFF. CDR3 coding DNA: TGCGCCAGCAGCTTGGAAGGACAGGCTAGTGAAAAACTGTTTTTT.

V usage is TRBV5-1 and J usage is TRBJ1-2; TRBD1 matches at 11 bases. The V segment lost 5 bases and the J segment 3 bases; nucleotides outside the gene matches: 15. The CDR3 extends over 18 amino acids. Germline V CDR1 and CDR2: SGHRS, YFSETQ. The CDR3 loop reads CASRQRDRGVRQDYGYTF. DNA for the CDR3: TGCGCCAGCAGGCAAAGGGACAGGGGGGTCCGACAGGACTATGGCTACACCTTC. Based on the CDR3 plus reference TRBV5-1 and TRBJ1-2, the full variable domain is KAGVTQTPRYLIKTRGQQVTLSCSPISGHRSVSWYQQTPGQGLQFLFEYFSETQRNKGNFPGRFSGRQFSNSRSEMNVSTLELGDSALYLCASRQRDRGVRQDYGYTFGSGTRLTVV.

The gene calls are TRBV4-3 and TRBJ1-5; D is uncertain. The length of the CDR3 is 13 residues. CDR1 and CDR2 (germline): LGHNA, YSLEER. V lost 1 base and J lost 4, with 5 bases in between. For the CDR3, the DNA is TGCGCCAGCAGCCAAGGAGAAAATCAGCCCCAGCATTTT. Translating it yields CASSQGENQPQHF.

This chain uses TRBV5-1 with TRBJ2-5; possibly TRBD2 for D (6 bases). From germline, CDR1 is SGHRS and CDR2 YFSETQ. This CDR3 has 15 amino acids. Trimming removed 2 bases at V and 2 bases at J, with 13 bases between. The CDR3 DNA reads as TGCGCCAGCAGCTTTTCTTCTAGCGCACAAGAGACCCAGTACTTC. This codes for CASSFSSSAQETQYF.

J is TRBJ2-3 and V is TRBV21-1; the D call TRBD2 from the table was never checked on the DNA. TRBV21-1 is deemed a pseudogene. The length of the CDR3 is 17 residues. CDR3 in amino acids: CASSKARERGSTDTQYF. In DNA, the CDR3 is TGTGCCAGCAGCAAAGCGCGCGAGCGGGGGAGCACAGATACGCAGTATTTT.

The CDR3 here is CASSDRGQGTEAFF. In DNA form, the CDR3 reads TGTGCCAGTAGTGACAGGGGGCAAGGCACTGAAGCTTTCTTT. The chain couples TRBV19 to TRBJ1-1, with TRBD1 identical over 10 bases. V gave up 5 bases and J gave up 4 bases; unmatched junction bases: 4. CDR1 and CDR2 from the germline V gene are LNHDA and SQIVND (reference sequence). This CDR3 contains 14 residues.

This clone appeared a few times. CDR3 coding DNA: TGTGCCAGCAGCCCGGGACAGGGTGCCTACGAGCAGTACTTC. Residues: CASSPGQGAYEQYF. The rearrangement links TRBV7-6 to TRBJ2-7; 9 nucleotides align to TRBD1. This CDR3 is built from 14 residues. Trimming cost V 5 bases and J 2 bases; bases outside gene matches: 4. Looked up from germline, CDR1 is SGHVS and CDR2 is FNYEAQ. The whole variable domain, filled in from reference TRBV7-6 and TRBJ2-7, reads GAGVSQSPRYKVTKRGQDVALRCDPISGHVSLYWYRQALGQGPEFLTYFNYEAQQDKSGLPNDRFSAERPEGSISTLTIQRTEQRDSAMYRCASSPGQGAYEQYFGPGTRLTVT.

This CDR3 is CASSVAAGGADTQYF. CDR3 DNA: TGTGCCAGCAGTGTCGCAGCGGGGGGGGCAGATACGCAGTATTTT. The chain has TRBV28 and TRBJ2-3, with TRBD2 matching over 10 bases. This CDR3 region has 15 residues. Germline CDR1 and CDR2: MDHEN and SYDVKM. Trimming took 5 bases from V and 4 from J; bases not matched to a gene: 6. The whole variable domain, remainder taken from reference TRBV28 and TRBJ2-3, is DVKVTQSSRYLVKRTGEKVFLECVQDMDHENMFWYRQDPGLGLRLIYFSYDVKMKEKGDIPEGYSVSREKKERFSLILESASTNQTSMYLCASSVAAGGADTQYFGPGTRLTVL.

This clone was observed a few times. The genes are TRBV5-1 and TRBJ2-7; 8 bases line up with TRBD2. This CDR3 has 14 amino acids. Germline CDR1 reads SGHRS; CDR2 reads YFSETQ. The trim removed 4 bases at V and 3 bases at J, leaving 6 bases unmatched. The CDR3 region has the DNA TGCGCCAGCAGCCCGACTAGCGTGAACTACGAGCAGTACTTC. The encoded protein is CASSPTSVNYEQYF.

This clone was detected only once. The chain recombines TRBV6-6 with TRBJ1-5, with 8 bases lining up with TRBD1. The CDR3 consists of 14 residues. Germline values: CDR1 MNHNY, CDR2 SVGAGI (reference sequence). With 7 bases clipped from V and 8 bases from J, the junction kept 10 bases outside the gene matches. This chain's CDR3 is CASNDRGSGKPQHF. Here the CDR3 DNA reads TGTGCCAGCAACGACAGGGGTTCGGGTAAGCCCCAGCATTTT.

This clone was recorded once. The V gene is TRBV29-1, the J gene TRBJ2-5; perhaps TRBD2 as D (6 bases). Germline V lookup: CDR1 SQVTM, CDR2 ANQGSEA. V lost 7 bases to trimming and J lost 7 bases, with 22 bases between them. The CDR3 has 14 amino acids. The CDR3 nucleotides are TGCAGCGCCCTCCGATCGGAGGGCCAGGGGACCCAGTACTTC. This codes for CSALRSEGQGTQYF.

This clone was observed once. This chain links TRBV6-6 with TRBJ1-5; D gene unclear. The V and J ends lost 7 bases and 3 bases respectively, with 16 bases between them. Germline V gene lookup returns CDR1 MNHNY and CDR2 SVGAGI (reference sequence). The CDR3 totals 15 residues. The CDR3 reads CASNIAGSSNQPQHF. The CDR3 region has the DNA TGTGCCAGCAACATAGCGGGGTCCTCCAATCAGCCCCAGCATTTT.

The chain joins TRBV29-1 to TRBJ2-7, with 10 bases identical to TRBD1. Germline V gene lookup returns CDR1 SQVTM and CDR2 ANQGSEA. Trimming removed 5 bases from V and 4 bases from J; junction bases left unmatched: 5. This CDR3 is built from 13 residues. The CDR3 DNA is TGCAGCGTTAACCGGGACAGGGGTTACGAGCAGTACTTC. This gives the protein CSVNRDRGYEQYF.

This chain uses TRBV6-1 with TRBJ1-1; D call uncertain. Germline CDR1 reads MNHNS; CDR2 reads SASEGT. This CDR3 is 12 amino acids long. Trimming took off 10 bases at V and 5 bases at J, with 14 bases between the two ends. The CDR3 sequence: CATDIGPTEAFF. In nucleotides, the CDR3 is TGTGCCACCGACATAGGTCCGACTGAAGCTTTCTTT.

The DNA for the CDR3 is TGTGCCAGCAGTTTGGGCAGGAGCTATGGCTACACCTTC. It yields the protein CASSLGRSYGYTF. The chain recombines TRBV27 with TRBJ1-2, with D uncertain. V was trimmed by 3 bases and J by 4 bases, leaving 9 bases between them. The CDR3 consists of 13 residues. CDR1 MNHEY and CDR2 SMNVEV come from the germline V gene (reference sequence).